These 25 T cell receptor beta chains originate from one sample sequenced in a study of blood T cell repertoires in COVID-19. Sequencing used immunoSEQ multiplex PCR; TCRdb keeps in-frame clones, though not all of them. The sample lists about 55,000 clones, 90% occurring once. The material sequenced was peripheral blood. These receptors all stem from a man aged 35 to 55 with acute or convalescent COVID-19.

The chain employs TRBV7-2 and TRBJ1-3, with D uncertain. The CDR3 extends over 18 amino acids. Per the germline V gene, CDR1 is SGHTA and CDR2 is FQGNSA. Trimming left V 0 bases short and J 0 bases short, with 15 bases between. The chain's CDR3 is CASSLAGPASFSGNTIYF. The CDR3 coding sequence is TGTGCCAGCAGCTTAGCTGGGCCGGCGTCCTTCTCTGGAAACACCATATATTTT.

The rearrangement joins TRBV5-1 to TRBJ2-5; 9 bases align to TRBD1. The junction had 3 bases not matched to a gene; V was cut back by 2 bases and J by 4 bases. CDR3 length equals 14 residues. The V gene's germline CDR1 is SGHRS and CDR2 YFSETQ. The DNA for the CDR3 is TGCGCCAGCAGCTTAACAGGGGGCGCAGAGACCCAGTACTTC. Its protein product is CASSLTGGAETQYF.

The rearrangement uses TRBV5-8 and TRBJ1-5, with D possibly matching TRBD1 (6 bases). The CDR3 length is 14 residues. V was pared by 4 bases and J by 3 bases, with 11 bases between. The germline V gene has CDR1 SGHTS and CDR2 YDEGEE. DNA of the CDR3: TGTGCCAGCAGCCTGGACAGAAACAATCAGCCCCAGCATTTT. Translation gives CASSLDRNNQPQHF.

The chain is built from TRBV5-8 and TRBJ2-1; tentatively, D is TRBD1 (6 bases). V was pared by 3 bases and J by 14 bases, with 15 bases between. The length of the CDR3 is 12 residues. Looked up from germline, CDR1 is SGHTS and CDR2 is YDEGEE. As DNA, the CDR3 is TGTGCCAGCAGCTCTGAAGGACAGCAGGAGTTCTTC. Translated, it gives CASSSEGQQEFF.

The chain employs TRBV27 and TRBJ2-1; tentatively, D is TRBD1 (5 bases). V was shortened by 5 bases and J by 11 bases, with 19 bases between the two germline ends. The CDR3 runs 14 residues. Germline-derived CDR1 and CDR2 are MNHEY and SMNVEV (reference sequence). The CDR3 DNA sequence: TGTGCCAGCAGTCCAGGGTTAGAAACAATGAAGCAGTTCTTC. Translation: CASSPGLETMKQFF.

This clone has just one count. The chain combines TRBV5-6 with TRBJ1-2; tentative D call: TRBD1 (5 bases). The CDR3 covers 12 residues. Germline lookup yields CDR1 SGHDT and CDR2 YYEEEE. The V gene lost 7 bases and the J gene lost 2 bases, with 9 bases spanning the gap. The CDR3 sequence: CASSEGNYGYTF. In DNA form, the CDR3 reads TGTGCCAGCTCGGAGGGGAACTATGGCTACACCTTC.

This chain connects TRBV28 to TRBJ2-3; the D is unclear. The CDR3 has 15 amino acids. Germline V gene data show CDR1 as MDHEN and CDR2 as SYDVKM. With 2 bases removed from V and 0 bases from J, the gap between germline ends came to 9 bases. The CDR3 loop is CASSLGAESTDTQYF. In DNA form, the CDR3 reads TGTGCCAGCAGTTTAGGAGCAGAAAGCACAGATACGCAGTATTTT.

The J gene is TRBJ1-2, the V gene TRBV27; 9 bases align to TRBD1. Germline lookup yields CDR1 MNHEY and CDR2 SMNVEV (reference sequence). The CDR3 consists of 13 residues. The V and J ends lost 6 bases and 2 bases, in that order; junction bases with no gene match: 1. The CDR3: CASRGQGNYGYTF. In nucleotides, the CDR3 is TGTGCCAGCAGAGGACAGGGGAACTATGGCTACACCTTC.

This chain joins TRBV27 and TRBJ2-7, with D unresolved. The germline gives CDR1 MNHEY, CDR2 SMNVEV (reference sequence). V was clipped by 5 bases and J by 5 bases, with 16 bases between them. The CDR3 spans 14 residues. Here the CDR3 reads CASSPRRWADEQYF. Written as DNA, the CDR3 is TGTGCCAGCAGTCCTCGTCGGTGGGCTGACGAGCAGTACTTC.

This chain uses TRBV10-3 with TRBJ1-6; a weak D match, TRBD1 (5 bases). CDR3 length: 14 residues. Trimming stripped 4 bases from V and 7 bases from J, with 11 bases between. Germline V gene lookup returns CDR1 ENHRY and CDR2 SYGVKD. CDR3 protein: CAISAGGDNSPLHF. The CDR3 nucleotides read TGTGCCATCAGTGCCGGGGGGGACAATTCACCCCTCCACTTT.

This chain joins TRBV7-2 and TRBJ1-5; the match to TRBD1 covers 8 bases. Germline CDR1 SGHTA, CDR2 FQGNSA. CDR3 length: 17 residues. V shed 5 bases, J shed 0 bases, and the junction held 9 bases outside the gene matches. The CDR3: CASSLRTDRASNQPQHF. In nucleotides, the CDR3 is TGTGCCAGCAGCCTAAGGACGGACAGGGCTAGCAATCAGCCCCAGCATTTT.

CDR3 nucleotides: TGCGCCAGCAGCTTGAGGGACAGGGAAGAGACCCAGTACTTC. It yields the protein CASSLRDREETQYF. This rearrangement joins TRBV5-1 to TRBJ2-5; 9 nucleotides agree with TRBD1. The CDR3 is 14 amino acids. V lost 1 base, J lost 3 bases, and 1 base stayed unmatched. Germline-derived CDR1 and CDR2 are SGHRS and YFSETQ.

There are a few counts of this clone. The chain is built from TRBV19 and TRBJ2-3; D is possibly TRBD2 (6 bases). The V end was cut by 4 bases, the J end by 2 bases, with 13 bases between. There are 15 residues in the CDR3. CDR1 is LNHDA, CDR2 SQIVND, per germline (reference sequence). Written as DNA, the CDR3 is TGTGCCAGTAGTACCGGGGACTTCTCCACAGATACGCAGTATTTT. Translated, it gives CASSTGDFSTDTQYF.

CDR3 sequence (DNA): TGTGCCAGCAGCTTCAGCGGGAGAGGTTCCTACGAGCAGTACTTC. Amino acids: CASSFSGRGSYEQYF. V gene TRBV7-2 combines with J gene TRBJ2-7; 8 bases are a match to TRBD2. J was trimmed by 1 base and V by 3 bases; bases with no gene match: 5. The length of the CDR3 is 15 residues. Germline V lookup: CDR1 SGHTA, CDR2 FQGNSA.

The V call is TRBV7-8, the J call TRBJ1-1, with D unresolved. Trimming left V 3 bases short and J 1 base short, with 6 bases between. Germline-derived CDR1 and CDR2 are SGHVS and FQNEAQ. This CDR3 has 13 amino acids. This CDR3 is CASSFPGNTEAFF. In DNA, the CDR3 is TGTGCCAGCAGCTTCCCAGGGAACACTGAAGCTTTCTTT.

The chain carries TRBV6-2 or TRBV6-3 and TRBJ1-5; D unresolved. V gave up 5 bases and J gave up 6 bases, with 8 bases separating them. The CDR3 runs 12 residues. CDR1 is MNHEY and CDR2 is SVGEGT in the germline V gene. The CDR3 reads CASSTDFQPQHF. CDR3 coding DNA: TGTGCCAGCAGTACGGACTTTCAGCCCCAGCATTTT.

CDR3 sequence reads: CASSPREADTQYF. CDR3 DNA: TGTGCCAGCAGCCCCCGAGAGGCGGATACGCAGTATTTT. The genes are TRBV7-9 and TRBJ2-3; no definite D call. The CDR3 spans 13 residues. With 5 bases removed from V and 6 bases from J, the gap between germline ends came to 12 bases. Germline CDR1 reads SEHNR; CDR2 reads FQNEAQ (reference sequence).

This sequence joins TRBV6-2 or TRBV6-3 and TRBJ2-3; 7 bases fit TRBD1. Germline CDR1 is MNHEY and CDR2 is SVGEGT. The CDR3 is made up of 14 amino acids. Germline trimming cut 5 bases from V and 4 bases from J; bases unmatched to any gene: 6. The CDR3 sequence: CASSPGTVSDTQYF. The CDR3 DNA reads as TGTGCCAGCAGTCCGGGGACAGTCTCAGATACGCAGTATTTT.

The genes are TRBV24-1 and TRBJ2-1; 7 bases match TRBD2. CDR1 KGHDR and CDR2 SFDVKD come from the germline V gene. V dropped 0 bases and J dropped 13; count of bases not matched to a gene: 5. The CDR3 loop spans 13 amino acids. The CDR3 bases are TGTGCCACCAGTGATTTGCGGACTAGGTACCAGTTCTTC. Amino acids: CATSDLRTRYQFF.

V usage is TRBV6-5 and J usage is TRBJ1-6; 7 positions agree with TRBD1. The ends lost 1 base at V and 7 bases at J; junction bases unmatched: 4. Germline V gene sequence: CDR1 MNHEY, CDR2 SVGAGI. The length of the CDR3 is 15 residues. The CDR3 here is CASSYYQGGNSPLHF. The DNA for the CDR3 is TGTGCCAGCAGTTACTACCAGGGGGGAAATTCACCCCTCCACTTT.

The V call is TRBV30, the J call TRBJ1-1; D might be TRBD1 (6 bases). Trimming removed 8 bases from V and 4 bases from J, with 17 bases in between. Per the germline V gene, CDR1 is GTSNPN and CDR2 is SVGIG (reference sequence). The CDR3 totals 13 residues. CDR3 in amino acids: CARGRRGGTEAFF. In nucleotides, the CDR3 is TGTGCCCGGGGTAGAAGGGGGGGCACTGAAGCTTTCTTT. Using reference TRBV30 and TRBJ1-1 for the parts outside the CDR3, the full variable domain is SQTIHQWPATLVQPVGSPLSLECTVEGTSNPNLYWYRQAAGRGLQLLFYSVGIGQISSEVPQNLSASRPQDRQFILSSKKLLLSDSGFYLCARGRRGGTEAFFGQGTRLTVV.

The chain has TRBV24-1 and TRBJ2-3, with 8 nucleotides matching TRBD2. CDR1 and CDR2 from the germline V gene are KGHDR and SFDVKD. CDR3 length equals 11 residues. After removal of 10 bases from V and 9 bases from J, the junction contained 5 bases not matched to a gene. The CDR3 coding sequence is TGTGCCACGGGCACGGGAGGGACGCAGTATTTT. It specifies CATGTGGTQYF.

The CDR3 protein is CASRINRWDTEAFF. The CDR3 DNA reads TGTGCCAGCAGGATTAACAGGTGGGACACTGAAGCTTTCTTT. V and J are TRBV27 and TRBJ1-1; D is possibly TRBD1 (5 bases). V gave up 6 bases and J gave up 3 bases, with 14 bases separating them. Germline CDR1 reads MNHEY; CDR2 reads SMNVEV (reference sequence). The CDR3 is 14 residues long.

The CDR3 protein is CAGGRDRGPHNEQFF. The CDR3 DNA sequence: TGTGCCGGAGGACGGGACAGGGGGCCGCACAATGAGCAGTTCTTC. The chain has TRBV7-9 and TRBJ2-1, with TRBD1 matching 12 bases. Germline values: CDR1 SEHNR, CDR2 FQNEAQ (reference sequence). The J segment lost 5 bases and the V segment lost 11 bases, leaving 10 bases of the junction unmatched. The CDR3 contains 15 residues.

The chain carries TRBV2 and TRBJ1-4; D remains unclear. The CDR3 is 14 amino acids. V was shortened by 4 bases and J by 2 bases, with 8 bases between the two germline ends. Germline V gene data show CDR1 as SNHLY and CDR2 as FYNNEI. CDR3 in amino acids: CASSGGGTNEKLFF. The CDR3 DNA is TGTGCCAGCAGTGGAGGCGGGACTAATGAAAAACTGTTTTTT. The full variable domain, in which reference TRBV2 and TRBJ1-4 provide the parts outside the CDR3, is EPEVTQTPSHQVTQMGQEVILRCVPISNHLYFYWYRQILGQKVEFLVSFYNNEISEKSEIFDDQFSVERPDGSNFTLKIRSTKLEDSAMYFCASSGGGTNEKLFFGSGTQLSVL.